What follows describes a single TCR beta chain. This receptor's antigen is unknown. Per-base qualities were not stored, and no clone one base away is much larger. The immunoSEQ Assay, a bias-controlled multiplex PCR, was used to amplify TCRbeta CDR3 regions from genomic DNA. Turning to the authors' computational methods: Nucleated cell counts per sample were estimated from amplification of reference gene primers within the assay. To quantify the absolute abundance of each unique TCRbeta CDR3 rearrangement, sequence reads were collapsed and filtered. For each sample, productive Simpson clonality was calculated as the square root of Simpson's diversity index across productive rearrangements. In TCRdb, the immuneACCESS table is reduced to in-frame sequences with V and J assigned. These tables do not hold every clone; where another copy was compared, an unresolved V gene accounts for under half, and the others remain unexplained. V and J calls and clone size are those listed in that table; D and trimming were worked out from the DNA. Counted in this sample were more than 150,000 clones; 75% to 90% of them appeared once. The top ten constitute roughly 2.9% of the sample.

The data stem from a study of blood T cell repertoires in COVID-19 (TCRdb year 2020). Describing the broader study: Samples from collaborators originated in the United States, Italy and Spain and spanned both the acute and convalescent phases of COVID-19. Where HLA class I and class II types were available, the types were taken from metadata supplied by the sample provider, not from assay-based typing. A de-identified subject ID, COVID-19 status, age in years and sex were almost always included in the sample metadata. The material from the prospective study consisted of cDNA or gDNA derived from T cells, B-cell-depleted T cells, or PBMCs. Samples were obtained from the ongoing ImmuneRACE study (first 160 participants) and from over a thousand subjects provided by 6 global collaborators. Subjects who had been exposed to COVID-19, were actively infected with it, or had recovered from it provided the deeply sampled blood TCRbeta repertoires that made up the dataset. The repertoires were released in a freely available public database meant as a resource for research on the immune response to SARS-CoV-2. The study at large found these results: The amount of clinical and demographic metadata varied by source and participant and was provided uncurated.

Collaborating institutions collected whole blood in K2EDTA tubes following their own protocols. Collaborator samples were shipped for TCRbeta analysis as frozen whole blood, isolated PBMCs, or DNA extracted from either sample type. The clonotype originates from a woman between 55 and 75 years old with acute or convalescent COVID-19. Sequencing was done on a sample of peripheral blood.

The CDR3 corresponds to CASRLPQGPPYGYTF. In nucleotides, the sequence is TGTGCAAGTCGCTTACCTCAGGGGCCCCCGTATGGCTACACCTTC. The rearranged chain carries TRBV12-2 and TRBJ1-2; TRBD1 reflects the table's D call only, with no check against the DNA. TRBV12-2 is deemed a pseudogene. Spanning cysteine to phenylalanine, the CDR3 consists of 15 amino acids. Kept here is only the CDR3 DNA, which spans 45 bases and is read in frame from base 1.